This TCR beta chain originates from a study of patients and donors after allogeneic stem cell transplantation. Germline values: CDR1 MNHNS, CDR2 SASEGT. Trimming left V 0 bases short and J 0 bases short, with 12 bases between. The CDR3 is 16 residues long. This clonotype was found once. Using its own MiXCR run on the RT-PCR reads, TCRdb lists one record per CDR3 protein. The sample yields about a million distinct CDR3 sequences, about 20% seen once. The chain is built from TRBV6-1 and TRBJ2-7, with D perhaps TRBD2 (6 bases). The receptor was derived from a human donor who was either an allogeneic HSCT recipient or a stem cell or donor lymphocyte infusion donor (not recorded which). It is not recorded whose cells these are; they may come from a transplant donor. The sample taken for sequencing was blood, either unsorted or a sorted T cell fraction (not recorded which). CDR3 nucleotide sequence: TGTGCCAGCAGTGAAGCGGGACTGGTTCCCTCCTACGAGCAGTACTTC. As protein: CASSEAGLVPSYEQYF.